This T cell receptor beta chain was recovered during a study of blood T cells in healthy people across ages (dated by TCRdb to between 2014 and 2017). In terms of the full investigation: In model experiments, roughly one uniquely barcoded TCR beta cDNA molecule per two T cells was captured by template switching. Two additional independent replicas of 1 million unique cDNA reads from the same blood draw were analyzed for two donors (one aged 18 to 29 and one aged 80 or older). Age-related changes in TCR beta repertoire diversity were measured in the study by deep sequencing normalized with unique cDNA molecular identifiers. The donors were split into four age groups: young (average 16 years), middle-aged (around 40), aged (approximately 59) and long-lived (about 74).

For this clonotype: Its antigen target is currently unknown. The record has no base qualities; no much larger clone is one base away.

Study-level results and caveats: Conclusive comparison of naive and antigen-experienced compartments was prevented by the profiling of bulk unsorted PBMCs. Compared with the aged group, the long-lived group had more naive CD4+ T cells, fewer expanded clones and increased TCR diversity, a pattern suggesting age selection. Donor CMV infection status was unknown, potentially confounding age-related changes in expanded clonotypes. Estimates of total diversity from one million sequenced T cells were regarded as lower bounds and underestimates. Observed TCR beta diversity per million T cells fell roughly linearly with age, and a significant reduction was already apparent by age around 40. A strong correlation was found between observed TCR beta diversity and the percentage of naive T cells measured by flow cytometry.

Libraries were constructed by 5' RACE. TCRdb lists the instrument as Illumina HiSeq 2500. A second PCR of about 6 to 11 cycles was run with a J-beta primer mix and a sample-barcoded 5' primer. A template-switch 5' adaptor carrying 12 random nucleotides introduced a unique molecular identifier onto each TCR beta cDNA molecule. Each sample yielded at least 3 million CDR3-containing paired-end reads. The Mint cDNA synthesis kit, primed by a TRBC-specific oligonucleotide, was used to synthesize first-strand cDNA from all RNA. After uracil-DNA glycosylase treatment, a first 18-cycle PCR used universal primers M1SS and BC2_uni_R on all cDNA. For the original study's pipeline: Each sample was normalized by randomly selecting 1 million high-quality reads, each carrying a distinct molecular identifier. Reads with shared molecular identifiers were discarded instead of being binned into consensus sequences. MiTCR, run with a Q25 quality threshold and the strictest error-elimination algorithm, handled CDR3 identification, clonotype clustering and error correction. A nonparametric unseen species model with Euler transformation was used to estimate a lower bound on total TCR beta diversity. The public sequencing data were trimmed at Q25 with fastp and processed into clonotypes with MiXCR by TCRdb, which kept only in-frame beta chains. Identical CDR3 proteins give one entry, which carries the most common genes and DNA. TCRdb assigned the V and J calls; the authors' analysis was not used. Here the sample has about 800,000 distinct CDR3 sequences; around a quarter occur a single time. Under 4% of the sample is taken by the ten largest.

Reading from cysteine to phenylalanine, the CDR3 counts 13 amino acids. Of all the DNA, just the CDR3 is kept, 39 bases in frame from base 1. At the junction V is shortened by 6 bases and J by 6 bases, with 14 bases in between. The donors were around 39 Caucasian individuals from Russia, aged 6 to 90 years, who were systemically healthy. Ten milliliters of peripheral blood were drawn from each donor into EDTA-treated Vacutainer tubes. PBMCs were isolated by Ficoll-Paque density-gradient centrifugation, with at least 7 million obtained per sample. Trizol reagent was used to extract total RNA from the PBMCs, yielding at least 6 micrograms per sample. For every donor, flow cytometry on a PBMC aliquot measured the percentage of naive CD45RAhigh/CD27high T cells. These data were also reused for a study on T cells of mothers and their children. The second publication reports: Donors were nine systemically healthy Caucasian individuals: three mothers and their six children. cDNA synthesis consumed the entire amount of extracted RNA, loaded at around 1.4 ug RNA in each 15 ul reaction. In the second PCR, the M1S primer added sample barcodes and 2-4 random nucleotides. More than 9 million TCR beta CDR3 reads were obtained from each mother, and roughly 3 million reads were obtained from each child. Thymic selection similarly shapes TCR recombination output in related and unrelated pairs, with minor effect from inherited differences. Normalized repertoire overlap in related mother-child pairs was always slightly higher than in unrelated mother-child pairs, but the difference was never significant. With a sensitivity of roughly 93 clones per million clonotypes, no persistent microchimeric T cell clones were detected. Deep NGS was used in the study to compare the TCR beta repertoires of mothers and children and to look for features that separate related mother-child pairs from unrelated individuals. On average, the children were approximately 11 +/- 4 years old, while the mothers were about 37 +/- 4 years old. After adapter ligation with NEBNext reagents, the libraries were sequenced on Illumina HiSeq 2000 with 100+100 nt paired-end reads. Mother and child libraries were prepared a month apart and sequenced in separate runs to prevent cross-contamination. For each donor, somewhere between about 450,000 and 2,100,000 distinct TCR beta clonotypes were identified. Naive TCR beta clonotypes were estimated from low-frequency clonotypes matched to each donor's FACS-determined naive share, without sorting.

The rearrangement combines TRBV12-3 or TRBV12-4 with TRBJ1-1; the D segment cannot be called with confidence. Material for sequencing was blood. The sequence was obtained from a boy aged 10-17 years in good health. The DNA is TGTGCCAGCAGCCTCAGGAGGGAGGCTGAAGCTTTCTTT. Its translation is CASSLRREAEAFF.